Detailed here is one TCR beta chain. The antigen is not known. This CDR3 region has 17 residues. The V end lost 1 base, the J end lost 5 bases, and 17 bases lay between the germline ends. Germline CDR1 is SGHTA and CDR2 is FQGTGA. Unique molecular identifiers were built into the TCRbeta library. Each CDR3 protein gets one entry after TCRdb re-called the PCR reads with MiXCR. The table shows a few hundred thousand distinct CDR3 sequences, with roughly 43% occurring only once. The data were taken from a study of T-cell reconstitution after alpha-beta-depleted transplantation in children. Overall study findings and caveats: Reportedly, only several hundred clones from non-depleted graft cells drove alpha-beta T-cell counts at about two months. T-cell numbers and diversity one year post-transplant derived largely from freshly generated T cells. Diversity of TCRbeta at day 60 was high in some patients, arising from surviving recipient T cells and thymic progenitors.

This sequence originates from a girl aged 2 to 9 with aplastic anemia, due to receive a stem cell transplant. V and J are TRBV7-3 and TRBJ2-2; D tentatively fits TRBD1 or TRBD2 (5 bases each). The sample consisted of PBMCs, taken before TCRalphabeta/CD19-depleted stem cell transplant. The CDR3 reads CASSLNPPGPATGELFF. CDR3 DNA: TGTGCCAGCAGCTTAAATCCCCCGGGACCCGCGACCGGGGAGCTGTTTTTT.